This entry is about one T cell receptor beta chain. The sample is drawn from a study of blood T cell repertoires in COVID-19. Looking at the study overall: Samples of COVID-19 (acute and convalescent) were obtained from the United States, Italy and Spain. Sample material is recorded as cDNA or gDNA derived from T cells, B-cell-depleted T cells, or PBMCs.

Measured with immunoSEQ multiplex PCR; TCRdb has only the in-frame clones, and not every one. The table has some 45,000 clones, around nine tenths seen once; the top ten hold about 13%. The V gene's germline CDR1 is SGDLS and CDR2 YYNGEE. The ends lost 0 bases at V and 2 bases at J; junction bases unmatched: 6. The length of the CDR3 is 16 residues. The V call is TRBV9, the J call TRBJ2-5; 8 nucleotides line up with TRBD1. The sequenced sample consisted of peripheral blood. The clonotype originates from a human donor in a cohort sampled during active COVID-19. CDR3 DNA: TGTGCCAGCAGCGTAGGGACAGGGTCAGGGCAAGAGACCCAGTACTTC. Translating it yields CASSVGTGSGQETQYF.